This T cell receptor beta chain was profiled in a study of T cells in Graves' hyperthyroidism and ophthalmopathy. Regarding the study as a whole: By a 13 V-J model, ophthalmopathy was set apart from stable hyperthyroidism.

Comment on this clonotype: Its antigen is still unknown.

It was RNA transcripts that yielded the amplified TCR beta CDR3 regions. TCR CDR3 underwent first-round RT-PCR with the HTBI primer set. TCRdb independently ran MiXCR on the multiplex PCR reads; one entry per CDR3 protein. The sample holds approximately 560,000 distinct CDR3 sequences, around 46% seen once. CDR1 SEHNR and CDR2 FQNEAQ come from the germline V gene (reference sequence). CDR3 size: 15 residues. V lost 4 bases and J 1 base, leaving 13 bases between the germline ends. The study based diagnoses on clinical symptoms, serum thyroxine and TRAb, thyroid ultrasound and orbital computed tomography.

Material for sequencing was peripheral blood or thyroid tissue (not recorded which). The receptor was isolated from a woman aged 18-29 years with Graves' hyperthyroidism. The chain employs TRBV7-9 and TRBJ1-2, with D hard to call. CDR3 nucleotides: TGTGCCAGCAGCTCAGGACTACCCCTTAACTATGGCTACACCTTC. It is translated as CASSSGLPLNYGYTF. The variable domain in full, completed from reference TRBV7-9 and TRBJ1-2, reads DTGVSQNPRHKITKRGQNVTFRCDPISEHNRLYWYRQTLGQGPEFLTYFQNEAQLEKSRLLSDRFSAERPKGSFSTLEIQRTEQGDSAMYLCASSSGLPLNYGYTFGSGTRLTVV.